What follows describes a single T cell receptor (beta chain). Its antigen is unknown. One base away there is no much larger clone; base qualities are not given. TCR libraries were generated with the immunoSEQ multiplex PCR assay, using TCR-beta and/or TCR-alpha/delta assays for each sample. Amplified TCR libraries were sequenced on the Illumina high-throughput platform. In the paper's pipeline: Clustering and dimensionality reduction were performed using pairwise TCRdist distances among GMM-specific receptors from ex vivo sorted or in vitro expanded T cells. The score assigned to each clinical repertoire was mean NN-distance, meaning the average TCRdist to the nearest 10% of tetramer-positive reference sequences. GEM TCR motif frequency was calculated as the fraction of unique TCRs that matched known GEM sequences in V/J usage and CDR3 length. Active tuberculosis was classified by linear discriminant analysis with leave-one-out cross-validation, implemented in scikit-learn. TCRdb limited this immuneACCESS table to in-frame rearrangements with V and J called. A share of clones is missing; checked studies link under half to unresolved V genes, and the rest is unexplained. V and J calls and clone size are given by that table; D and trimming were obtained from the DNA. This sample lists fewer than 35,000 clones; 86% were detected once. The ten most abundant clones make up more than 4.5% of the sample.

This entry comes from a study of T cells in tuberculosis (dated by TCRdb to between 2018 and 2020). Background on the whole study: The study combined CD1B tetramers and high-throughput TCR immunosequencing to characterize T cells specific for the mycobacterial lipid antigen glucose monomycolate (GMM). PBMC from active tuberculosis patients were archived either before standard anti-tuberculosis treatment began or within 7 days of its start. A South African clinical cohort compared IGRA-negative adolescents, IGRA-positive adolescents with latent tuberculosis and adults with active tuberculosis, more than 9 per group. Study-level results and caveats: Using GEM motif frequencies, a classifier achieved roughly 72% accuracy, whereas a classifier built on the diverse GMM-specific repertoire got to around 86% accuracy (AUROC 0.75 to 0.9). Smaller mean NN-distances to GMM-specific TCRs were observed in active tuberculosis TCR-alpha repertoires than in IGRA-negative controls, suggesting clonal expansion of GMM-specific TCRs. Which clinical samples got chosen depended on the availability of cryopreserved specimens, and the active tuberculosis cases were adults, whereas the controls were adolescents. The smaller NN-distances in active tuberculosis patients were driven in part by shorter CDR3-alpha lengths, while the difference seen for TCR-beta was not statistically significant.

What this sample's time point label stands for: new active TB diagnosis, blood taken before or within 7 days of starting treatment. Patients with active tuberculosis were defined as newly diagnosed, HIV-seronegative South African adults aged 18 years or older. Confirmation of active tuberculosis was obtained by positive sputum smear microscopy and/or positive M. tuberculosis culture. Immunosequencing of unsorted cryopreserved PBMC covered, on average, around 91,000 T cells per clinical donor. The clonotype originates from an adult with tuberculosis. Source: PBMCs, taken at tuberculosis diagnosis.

The bases read TGCGCCAGCACCTCCGTGTTGGGGACTAGCGGGGGGATCACCGGGGAGCTGTTTTTT. This codes for CASTSVLGTSGGITGELFF. This chain is built from TRBV5-1 and TRBJ2-2; 15 central bases correspond to TRBD2. The germline V gene encodes CDR1 SGHRS and CDR2 YFSETQ. Here V drops 6 bases and J drops 4 bases, and the junction holds 13 bases not matched to any gene. The cysteine opens and the phenylalanine closes a CDR3 of 19 amino acids. CDR3 DNA is the only sequence kept; it has 57 bases, read in frame from the first base.